One sample yielded the 3 T cell receptor beta chains listed below, sequenced in a study of CD8+CD57+ T cells in acquired aplastic anemia. It was genomic DNA that served as the template for profiling TCR beta VDJ and CDR3. Using its own MiXCR run on the reads, TCRdb lists one record per CDR3 protein. In the table there are 350,000 to 450,000 distinct CDR3 sequences, 55% to 70% of which are singletons. Sequencing was done on a sample of sorted CD4+, CD8+, or CD8+CD57+ T cells (not recorded which) from PBMCs. These receptors all come from a human donor in good health, serving as a control.

The rearrangement links TRBV5-6 to TRBJ2-2; the D gene is possibly TRBD2 (5 bases). V was clipped by 0 bases and J by 5 bases, with 14 bases between them. The CDR3 length is 16 residues. From germline, CDR1 is SGHDT and CDR2 YYEEEE. CDR3 nucleotide sequence: TGTGCCAGCAGCTTGGCCGGCCGGGGTGAGACCGGGGAGCTGTTTTTT. Its protein is CASSLAGRGETGELFF. The complete variable domain, with remaining parts taken from reference TRBV5-6 and TRBJ2-2, reads DAGVTQSPTHLIKTRGQQVTLRCSPKSGHDTVSWYQQALGQGPQFIFQYYEEEERQRGNFPDRFSGHQFPNYSSELNVNALLLGDSALYLCASSLAGRGETGELFFGEGSRLTVL.

The CDR3 reads CASSDYRYQPQHF. The CDR3 DNA sequence: TGCGCCAGCAGTGATTACAGGTATCAGCCCCAGCATTTT. The J gene is TRBJ1-5, the V gene TRBV10-2; maybe TRBD1 (5 bases). Trimming left V 3 bases short and J 5 bases short, with 8 bases between. Germline V gives CDR1 WSHSY, CDR2 SAAADI. This CDR3 region has 13 residues.

The chain recombines TRBV9 with TRBJ1-2, with D perhaps TRBD1 (6 bases). Germline V CDR1 and CDR2: SGDLS, YYNGEE. Trimming stripped 3 bases from V and 7 bases from J, with 7 bases between. The CDR3 consists of 11 residues. CDR3 sequence: CASSEGVGYTF. The CDR3, as DNA: TGTGCCAGCAGCGAGGGGGTTGGCTACACCTTC.